What follows describes a single TCR beta chain. Its target is unknown. This entry comes from a study of T cell repertoires in cytomegalovirus infection. Study-wide context: The study used recently identified HLA-C-restricted and well-studied HLA-B-restricted CMV epitopes. Matching HLA type and CMV infection were both indicated by public TCR beta signatures.

In TCRdb, the reads were re-called with MiXCR into one record per CDR3 protein. The data hold 450,000 to 550,000 distinct CDR3 sequences, with about 44% observed a single time. Germline V gives CDR1 SEHNR, CDR2 FQNEAQ (reference sequence). Trimming cost V 0 bases and J 6 bases, with 0 bases left between them. This CDR3 is built from 11 residues. Notes on the study in general: People with CMV and the relevant HLA were identified by cumulative public TCR beta family frequency. HLA-C-restricted CMV-specific TCR beta clonotypes were dominant in the ex vivo response.

The V and J genes are TRBV7-9 and TRBJ1-5; D call uncertain. This TCR was sampled from a human donor in good health (CMV status not recorded). Some clones in this sample may be carry-over from other donors' samples. This specimen consisted of cultured PBMCs, obtained from culture after CMV antigen stimulation. The CDR3 sequence is CASSLAQPQHF. CDR3 in DNA: TGTGCCAGCAGCTTAGCTCAGCCCCAGCATTTT.